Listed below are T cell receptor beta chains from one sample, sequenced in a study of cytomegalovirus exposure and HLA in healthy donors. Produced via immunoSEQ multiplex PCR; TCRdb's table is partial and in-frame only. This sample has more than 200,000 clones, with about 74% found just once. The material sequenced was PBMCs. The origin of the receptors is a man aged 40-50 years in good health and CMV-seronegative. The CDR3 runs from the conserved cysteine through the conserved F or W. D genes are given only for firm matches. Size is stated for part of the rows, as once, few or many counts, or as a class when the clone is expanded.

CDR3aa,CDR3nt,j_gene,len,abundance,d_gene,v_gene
CASSESRLQGARRYGYTF,TGTGCCAGCAGCGAATCGAGATTACAGGGGGCGCGGCGCTATGGCTACACCTTC,TRBJ1-2,18,once,TRBD1,TRBV6-1
CAWSFSRTGGHTEAFF,TGTGCCTGGAGTTTCTCCCGGACAGGGGGCCACACTGAAGCTTTCTTT,TRBJ1-1,16,-,TRBD1,TRBV30
CASSMGTGGASGANVLTF,TGTGCCAGTAGTATGGGGACAGGGGGGGCTTCTGGGGCCAACGTCCTGACTTTC,TRBJ2-6,18,-,TRBD1,TRBV19
CASSLPAGGEQFF,TGTGCCAGCAGCCTCCCAGCGGGAGGCGAGCAGTTCTTC,TRBJ2-1,13,-,TRBD2,TRBV5-6
CASSQQGRANEKLFF,TGTGCCAGCAGCCAACAGGGGCGGGCTAATGAAAAACTGTTTTTT,TRBJ1-4,15,-,TRBD1,TRBV7-9
CASSPATGDTEAFF,TGTGCCAGCAGCCCCGCCACAGGGGACACTGAAGCTTTCTTT,TRBJ1-1,14,-,TRBD1,TRBV7-9
CAANPQGGFYGYTF,TGTGCCGCGAATCCACAGGGAGGGTTCTATGGCTACACCTTC,TRBJ1-2,14,-,-,TRBV10-3
CASTGMNTEAFF,TGCGCCAGCACAGGGATGAACACTGAAGCTTTCTTT,TRBJ1-1,12,-,-,TRBV10-2
CASSIPKDSNTEAFF,TGTGCCAGCAGCATACCGAAGGACAGCAACACTGAAGCTTTCTTT,TRBJ1-1,15,-,-,TRBV5-4
CASSHGVGQGEETQYF,TGTGCCAGCAGTCACGGGGTGGGACAGGGGGAAGAGACCCAGTACTTC,TRBJ2-5,16,-,TRBD1,TRBV2
CASSLFGNTIYF,TGTGCCAGTAGTTTATTTGGAAACACCATATATTTT,TRBJ1-3,12,-,-,TRBV19
CASSPPGQSTEAFF,TGTGCCAGCAGCCCTCCGGGACAGTCCACTGAAGCTTTCTTT,TRBJ1-1,14,-,TRBD1,TRBV4-2
CASSTGTGGNQPQHF,TGTGCCAGCAGCACTGGGACAGGGGGCAATCAGCCCCAGCATTTT,TRBJ1-5,15,-,TRBD1,TRBV9
CATSLAGDTGELFF,TGTGCCACCTCACTAGCGGGGGACACCGGGGAGCTGTTTTTT,TRBJ2-2,14,-,TRBD2,TRBV7-9
CATSRDWLAGAKYNEQFF,TGTGCCACCAGCAGAGATTGGCTAGCGGGGGCTAAATACAATGAGCAGTTCTTC,TRBJ2-1,18,-,TRBD2,TRBV15
CAIMSYEGNTIYF,TGTGCCATCATGTCCTACGAAGGAAACACCATATATTTT,TRBJ1-3,13,-,-,TRBV10-3
CASSSDSMNTEAFF,TGCGCCAGCAGCTCGGACAGCATGAACACTGAAGCTTTCTTT,TRBJ1-1,14,few,-,TRBV5-1
CASSPHPGNNQPQHF,TGTGCCAGCAGCCCTCATCCGGGAAACAATCAGCCCCAGCATTTT,TRBJ1-5,15,-,-,TRBV7-8
CASSYSRTGNYEQYF,TGTGCCAGCAGTTACTCCAGGACAGGTAACTACGAGCAGTACTTC,TRBJ2-7,15,-,TRBD1,TRBV6-5
CASNPGTGVDNEQFF,TGTGCCAGCAACCCCGGGACAGGGGTTGACAATGAGCAGTTCTTC,TRBJ2-1,15,-,TRBD1,TRBV7-9
CASSPRGAGELFF,TGTGCCAGCAGCCCCCGCGGCGCTGGGGAGCTGTTTTTT,TRBJ2-2,13,-,-,TRBV7-6
CASSPRTGRETQYF,TGTGCCAGCAGCCCTCGGACAGGGCGAGAGACCCAGTACTTC,TRBJ2-5,14,-,TRBD1,TRBV14
CASSAQGGNYEQYF,TGTGCCAGCAGTGCTCAGGGGGGAAATTACGAGCAGTACTTC,TRBJ2-7,14,-,-,TRBV6-1
CASSLAGGTGVYEQYF,TGTGCCAGCAGCTTGGCCGGGGGGACAGGGGTATACGAGCAGTACTTC,TRBJ2-7,16,-,TRBD1,TRBV5-4
CASSHQGSPYNEQFF,TGTGCCAGCAGCCATCAGGGGTCTCCCTACAATGAGCAGTTCTTC,TRBJ2-1,15,-,-,TRBV16
CASSPGTGGTGELFF,TGTGCCAGCAGCCCGGGGACAGGGGGAACCGGGGAGCTGTTTTTT,TRBJ2-2,15,-,TRBD1,TRBV5-6
CSAGGDEKLFF,TGTTCCGCAGGGGGTGATGAAAAACTGTTTTTT,TRBJ1-4,11,-,TRBD1,TRBV7-9
CASSLEGRGSYNSPLHF,TGTGCCAGCAGCTTAGAAGGCCGGGGCTCCTATAATTCACCCCTCCACTTT,TRBJ1-6,17,-,-,TRBV7-8
CASSIIAGGGETQYF,TGTGCCAGCAGCATTATAGCGGGAGGCGGGGAGACCCAGTACTTC,TRBJ2-5,15,-,TRBD2,TRBV5-8